The 25 T cell receptor beta chains presented below share a single source sample, sequenced in a study of blood T cells in healthy people across ages. The authors ran a second PCR of 7 to 11 cycles using a sample-barcoded 5' primer and a J-beta primer mix. TCRdb itself ran the 5' RACE reads through MiXCR, one entry per CDR3 protein. The data hold 1,500,000 or so distinct CDR3 sequences, with approximately 42% observed a single time. What was sequenced was blood. These receptors originate from a woman between 18 and 30 years old in good health.

This clonotype turned up a few times. The chain uses TRBV12-5 and TRBJ1-1, with D possibly being TRBD1 (5 bases). V gave up 2 bases and J gave up 2 bases, with 18 bases separating them. Germline-derived CDR1 and CDR2 are LGHNT and FRNRAP. The CDR3 is 17 amino acids. CDR3: CASGLPSGGVFNTEAFF. The CDR3 DNA reads as TGTGCTAGTGGTTTGCCCTCGGGGGGGGTTTTTAACACTGAAGCTTTCTTT.

As to this clonotype: One end of the junction varies from germline; a read error may be responsible. V is TRBV3-1 and J is TRBJ2-1; D is undetermined. CDR1 is LGHDT and CDR2 is YNNKEL in the germline V gene (reference sequence). The CDR3 runs to 15 residues. The CDR3 region has the DNA TGTGCCAGCAACCAAGGCTACCCCGCGTACAATGAGCAGTTCTTC. The encoded protein is CASNQGYPAYNEQFF.

This chain links TRBV20-1 with TRBJ2-5, with TRBD2 matching 8 bases. From germline, CDR1 is DFQATT and CDR2 SNEGSKA (reference sequence). This CDR3 spans 13 amino acids. Germline trimming cut 6 bases from V and 2 bases from J; bases unmatched to any gene: 5. As DNA, the CDR3 is TGCAGTGCGACGGGAGGGTTACAAGAGACCCAGTACTTC. Residues: CSATGGLQETQYF.

This clonotype occurred many times. The chain uses TRBV6-6 and TRBJ1-2; D remains ambiguous. Trimming left V 4 bases short and J 3 bases short, with 15 bases between. CDR1 MNHNY and CDR2 SVGAGI come from the germline V gene (reference sequence). The CDR3 spans 15 residues. CDR3 in DNA: TGTGCCAGCAGTTTCGACCCTGATGGGTACTATGGCTACACCTTC. It specifies CASSFDPDGYYGYTF.

The rearrangement links TRBV3-1 to TRBJ2-1; D is unclear. Deletions cut 1 base from V and 2 bases from J, with 9 bases between. The length of the CDR3 is 15 residues. Looked up from germline, CDR1 is LGHDT and CDR2 is YNNKEL (reference sequence). This CDR3 is CASSQAARPYNEQFF. CDR3 bases: TGTGCCAGCAGCCAAGCTGCGCGACCCTACAATGAGCAGTTCTTC.

The chain has TRBV20-1 and TRBJ1-1; 7 bases fit TRBD1. This CDR3 has 14 residues. V shed 1 base, J shed 1 base, and the junction held 3 bases outside the gene matches. Per germline, CDR1 DFQATT and CDR2 SNEGSKA (reference sequence). The CDR3 loop is CSARARQGNTEAFF. CDR3 nucleotides: TGCAGTGCTAGAGCTAGACAGGGGAACACTGAAGCTTTCTTT.

The chain recombines TRBV11-2 with TRBJ1-3; no firm D call. CDR1 SGHAT and CDR2 FQNNGV come from the germline V gene. The CDR3 is 17 residues long. V lost 4 bases to trimming and J lost 0 bases, with 16 bases between them. This chain's CDR3 is CASSSFPPRSSGNTIYF. The CDR3 nucleotides are TGTGCCAGCAGCTCTTTCCCCCCCCGAAGCTCTGGAAACACCATATATTTT.

Only a few counts were recorded for this clonotype. V and J are TRBV7-9 and TRBJ2-2; D tentatively fits TRBD1 or TRBD2 (6 bases each). Germline V gives CDR1 SEHNR, CDR2 FQNEAQ (reference sequence). Trimming shortened V by 3 bases and J by 5 bases, and 16 bases separated the two germline ends. The CDR3 consists of 16 residues. The CDR3 is CASSFLGGPETGELFF. The CDR3 region has the DNA TGTGCCAGCAGCTTTCTAGGGGGGCCAGAGACCGGGGAGCTGTTTTTT.

With respect to this clonotype: A read error may be the cause here, since a much bigger clone is one base away. The rearrangement joins TRBV6-4 to TRBJ2-3; possible D gene TRBD2, 6 bases. Trimming took off 3 bases at V and 2 bases at J, with 9 bases between the two ends. The CDR3 runs to 14 residues. Per the germline V gene, CDR1 is MRHNA and CDR2 is SNTAGT. The CDR3 loop reads CASSEEGDTDTQYF. DNA of the CDR3: TGTGCCAGCAGTGAGGAGGGCGACACAGATACGCAGTATTTT.

The rearrangement links TRBV5-1 to TRBJ2-7; no reliable D call. CDR1 SGHRS and CDR2 YFSETQ come from the germline V gene. Trimming took 4 bases from V and 3 from J, leaving 11 bases between them. The CDR3 spans 13 residues. CDR3 region: CASSAVQSYEQYF. The CDR3, as DNA: TGCGCCAGCAGCGCCGTTCAGAGCTACGAGCAGTACTTC.

In its sample, this clonotype was seen a few times. This chain joins TRBV27 and TRBJ2-7; either TRBD1 or TRBD2 may supply D (6 bases each). The CDR3 loop spans 11 amino acids. The V gene lost 11 bases and the J gene lost 5 bases, with 13 bases spanning the gap. CDR1 and CDR2 (germline): MNHEY, SMNVEV (reference sequence). This CDR3 is CAAGWGHEQYF. The CDR3 DNA reads as TGTGCCGCGGGGTGGGGGCACGAGCAGTACTTC.

The chain couples TRBV4-3 to TRBJ1-3; TRBD1 might be the D (5 bases). V was shortened by 0 bases and J by 4 bases, with 10 bases between the two germline ends. This CDR3 is built from 15 residues. Per germline, CDR1 LGHNA and CDR2 YSLEER. The CDR3 protein is CASSQEGQGGNTIYF. DNA for the CDR3: TGCGCCAGCAGCCAAGAAGGCCAGGGAGGAAACACCATATATTTT.

This sequence joins TRBV20-1 and TRBJ2-5; the match to TRBD2 covers 8 bases. The tail of the sequence fits TRBJ2-7 better, so the J call may be wrong. This CDR3 is built from 14 residues. Germline CDR1 reads DFQATT; CDR2 reads SNEGSKA (reference sequence). The CDR3 bases are TGCAGTGCTATCGCCACTAGCGGAGGTTACGAGCAGTACTTC. Translated, it gives CSAIATSGGYEQYF.

In this sample, this clonotype turned up a few times. The chain joins TRBV5-1 to TRBJ2-2; D perhaps matches TRBD2 (5 bases). Trimming took 5 bases from V and 7 from J, leaving 12 bases between them. CDR1 is SGHRS, CDR2 YFSETQ, per germline. CDR3 length equals 13 residues. CDR3 sequence: CASRPSRSGELFF. CDR3 nucleotide sequence: TGCGCCAGCAGGCCTAGCCGGAGCGGGGAGCTGTTTTTT.

The chain recombines TRBV29-1 with TRBJ2-5; TRBD2 is a possible D gene (6 bases). Germline CDR1 SQVTM, CDR2 ANQGSEA. Trimming removed 3 bases at V and 5 bases at J, with 13 bases between. This CDR3 has 13 residues. The DNA of the CDR3 is TGCAGCGTTGAGGAGGGTCGGCGCGAGACCCAGTACTTC. This gives the protein CSVEEGRRETQYF.

The chain joins TRBV30 to TRBJ2-2, with D perhaps TRBD1 (5 bases). The germline V gene encodes CDR1 GTSNPN and CDR2 SVGIG (reference sequence). The CDR3 has 14 residues. V gave up 5 bases and J gave up 2 bases, with 12 bases separating them. CDR3 region: CAWALDSNTGELFF. CDR3 in DNA: TGTGCCTGGGCCCTCGACAGTAACACCGGGGAGCTGTTTTTT.

This clonotype was recorded at least ten times. J is TRBJ1-2 and V is TRBV7-2, with 7 bases matching TRBD1. The CDR3 length is 13 residues. Looked up from germline, CDR1 is SGHTA and CDR2 is FQGNSA. Trimming took 5 bases from V and 4 from J; bases not matched to a gene: 4. CDR3 residues: CASSAGQTYGYTF. CDR3 DNA: TGTGCCAGCAGCGCGGGACAGACCTATGGCTACACCTTC.

This clonotype was recorded a few times. The rearrangement joins TRBV12-3 or TRBV12-4 to TRBJ2-4; D uncertain. This CDR3 spans 14 amino acids. Trimming stripped 6 bases from V and 1 base from J, with 10 bases between. CDR3 region: CASRSSNAKNIQYF. The CDR3 DNA sequence: TGTGCCAGCAGGTCATCTAACGCCAAAAACATTCAGTACTTC.

The J gene is TRBJ1-6, the V gene TRBV28, with 9 bases identical to TRBD1. The germline V gene encodes CDR1 MDHEN and CDR2 SYDVKM. This CDR3 contains 16 residues. J lost 7 bases, V lost 5 bases, and 9 bases had no gene match. The CDR3 sequence: CASSGDRVNKNSPLHF. The CDR3, as DNA: TGTGCCAGCAGTGGGGACAGGGTTAATAAAAATTCACCCCTCCACTTT.

This clonotype was seen ten or more times. The rearrangement links TRBV29-1 to TRBJ2-1; D is perhaps TRBD2 (5 bases). V was shortened by 8 bases and J by 10 bases, with 27 bases between the two germline ends. This CDR3 is 15 amino acids long. CDR1 SQVTM and CDR2 ANQGSEA come from the germline V gene. CDR3 sequence: CSSKLAGSSYGEQFF. The CDR3 nucleotides read TGCAGCTCGAAGCTGGCGGGCTCGTCCTACGGGGAGCAGTTCTTC.

This clonotype occurred once. The chain couples TRBV7-3 to TRBJ2-7, with TRBD2 matching over 14 bases. CDR3 length: 13 amino acids. Germline CDR1 and CDR2: SGHTA and FQGTGA. The V gene end was trimmed by 4 bases and the J gene end by 10 bases; junction bases not matched to a gene: 3. The CDR3 coding sequence is TGTGCCAGCAGCTACGGGACTAGCGGGAGACAGTACTTC. Translation gives CASSYGTSGRQYF.

The V and J genes are TRBV5-4 and TRBJ2-1; D tentatively reads TRBD1 or TRBD2 (6 bases each). The ends were cut back, 7 bases at V and 4 bases at J, with 15 bases in the middle. Germline CDR1 reads SGHNT; CDR2 reads YYREEE (reference sequence). CDR3 size: 14 residues. In DNA, the CDR3 is TGTGCCAGCGGGGGCGGGGCACTATACAATGAGCAGTTCTTC. Its protein product is CASGGGALYNEQFF.

This chain links TRBV12-3 or TRBV12-4 with TRBJ2-1; D may be TRBD1 (5 bases). CDR3 length: 14 residues. V lost 5 bases and J 4 bases, leaving 12 bases between the germline ends. The CDR3 DNA sequence: TGTGCCAGCAGTCCCCGACGACAGTACAATGAGCAGTTCTTC. Translated: CASSPRRQYNEQFF.

V is TRBV18 and J is TRBJ2-7; maybe TRBD1 (6 bases). The J call may be faulty, since TRBJ2-4 better matches the DNA end. Germline lookup yields CDR1 KGHSH and CDR2 LQKENI. The CDR3 runs 15 residues. Here the CDR3 reads CASSPARDTGIIQYF. The CDR3 DNA follows: TGTGCCAGCTCACCGGCCCGGGACACCGGCATCATTCAGTACTTC.

J is TRBJ2-4 and V is TRBV4-3, with D tentatively TRBD2 (6 bases). Germline values: CDR1 LGHNA, CDR2 YSLEER. V lost 4 bases and J 0 bases, leaving 19 bases between the germline ends. This CDR3 comprises 18 residues. The CDR3 sequence is CASSRNLGGTLAKNIQYF. The CDR3 DNA follows: TGCGCCAGCAGCCGTAACCTTGGGGGGACTTTAGCCAAAAACATTCAGTACTTC.